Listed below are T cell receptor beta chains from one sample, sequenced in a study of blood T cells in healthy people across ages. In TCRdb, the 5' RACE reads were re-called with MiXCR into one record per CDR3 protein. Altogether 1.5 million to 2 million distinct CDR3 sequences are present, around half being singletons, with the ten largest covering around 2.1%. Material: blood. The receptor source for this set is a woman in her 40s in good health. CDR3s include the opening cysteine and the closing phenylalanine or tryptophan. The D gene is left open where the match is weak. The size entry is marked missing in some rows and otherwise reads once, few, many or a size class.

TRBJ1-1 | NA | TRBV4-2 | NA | TGTGCCAGCAGCCAAGAAGTTTCTGAAGCTTTCTTT | CASSQEVSEAFF
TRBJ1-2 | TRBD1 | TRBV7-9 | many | TGTGCCAGCAGCTTAGCGCGGACAGGGAATGGCTACACCTTC | CASSLARTGNGYTF
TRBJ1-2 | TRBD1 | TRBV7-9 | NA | TGTGCCAGCAGCACCGTAGACAGGGAGTCCTATGGCTACACCTTC | CASSTVDRESYGYTF
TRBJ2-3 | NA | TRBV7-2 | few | TGTGCCAGCAGCACCACGCTACACCCGGATACGCAGTATTTT | CASSTTLHPDTQYF
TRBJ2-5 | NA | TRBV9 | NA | TGTGCCAGCAGCGCGGGGGACAGAGGAGAGACCCAGTACTTC | CASSAGDRGETQYF
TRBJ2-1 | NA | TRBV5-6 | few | TGTGCCAGCAGCTTGTTCGGGTTGGATGAGCAGTTCTTC | CASSLFGLDEQFF
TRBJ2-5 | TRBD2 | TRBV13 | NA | TGTGCCAGCAGCTTATGGGATGACCCCTCGGGGGGGAAAGAGACCCAGTACTTC | CASSLWDDPSGGKETQYF
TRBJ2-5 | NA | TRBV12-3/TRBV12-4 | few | TGTGCCAGCGCTCAATCAGGGTTAGAGACCCAGTACTTC | CASAQSGLETQYF
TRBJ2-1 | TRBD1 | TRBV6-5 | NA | TGTGCCAGTTTGGGACAGGGCGATGAGCAGTTCTTC | CASLGQGDEQFF
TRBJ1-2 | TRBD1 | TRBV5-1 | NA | TGCGCCAGCAGCGTGGGACAGCGGGATAACTATGGCTACACCTTC | CASSVGQRDNYGYTF
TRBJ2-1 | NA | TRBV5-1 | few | TGCGCCAGCAGCTCCTCCGGGACACAAATCTACAATGAGCAGTTCTTC | CASSSSGTQIYNEQFF
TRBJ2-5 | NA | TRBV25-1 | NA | TGTGCCAGCAGTGAATACTTCCTCCGTGAGCACACCCAAGAGACCCAGTACTTC | CASSEYFLREHTQETQYF
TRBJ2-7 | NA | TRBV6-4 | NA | TGTGCCAGCAGTGGGATTGGCGGCCGTTCCACCTACGAGCAGTACTTC | CASSGIGGRSTYEQYF
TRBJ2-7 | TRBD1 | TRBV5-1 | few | TGCGCCAGTAAAATAGGGGGCAGGGGATCGCACGAGCAGTACTTC | CASKIGGRGSHEQYF
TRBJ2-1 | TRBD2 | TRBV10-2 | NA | TGCGCCAGCAGTGAACCTTCGGGACTAGTTGGTGAGCAGTTCTTC | CASSEPSGLVGEQFF
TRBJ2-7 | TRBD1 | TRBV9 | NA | TGTGCCAGCAGCGAGGCGGACAGGCCTTCCTACGAGCAGTACTTC | CASSEADRPSYEQYF
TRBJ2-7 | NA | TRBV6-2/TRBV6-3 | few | TGTGCCAGCAAACCCTCGGCGGGCGAGCAGTACTTC | CASKPSAGEQYF
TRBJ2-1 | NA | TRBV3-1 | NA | TGTGCCAGCAGCCAAGAACCCCTAGTGATCAATGAGCAGTTCTTC | CASSQEPLVINEQFF
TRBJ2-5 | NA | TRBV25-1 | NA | TGTGCCAGCAGTGAGGCCAGACCCCAAGAGACCCAGTACTTC | CASSEARPQETQYF
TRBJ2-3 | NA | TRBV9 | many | TGTGCCAGCAGCGTCGACGGGAGCAGCACAGATACGCAGTATTTT | CASSVDGSSTDTQYF
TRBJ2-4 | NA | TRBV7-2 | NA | TGTGCCAGCAGCTTAGTTGGAGGGGCCCCAGCCAAAAACATTCAGTACTTC | CASSLVGGAPAKNIQYF
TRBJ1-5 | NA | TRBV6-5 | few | TGTGCCAGCAGTTACTCGAGTCAGAGCAATCAGCCCCAGCATTTT | CASSYSSQSNQPQHF
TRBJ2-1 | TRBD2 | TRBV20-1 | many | TGCAGTGCTAGAGATCTAGCGGGGGTTAATGAGCAGTTCTTC | CSARDLAGVNEQFF
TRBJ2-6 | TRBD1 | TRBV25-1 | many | TGTGCCAGCAGGGACAGGGACTCTGGGGCCAACGTCCTGACTTTC | CASRDRDSGANVLTF
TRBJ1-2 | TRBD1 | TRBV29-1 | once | TGCAGCGTTGACCGGGATAGTCCGGGACAGGGGGACTATGGCTACACCTTC | CSVDRDSPGQGDYGYTF
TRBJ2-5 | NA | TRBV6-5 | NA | TGTGCCAGCAGCCCCTCTGGCGCAGGCGGGGAGACCCAGTACTTC | CASSPSGAGGETQYF
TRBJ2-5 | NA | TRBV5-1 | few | TGCGCCAGCAGCTTGGGTCCAGGGACCGAAGAGACCCAGTACTTC | CASSLGPGTEETQYF
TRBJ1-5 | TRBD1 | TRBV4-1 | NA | TGCGCCAGCGGCCAAGAACCGGGACAGGGGTACCAGCCCCAGCATTTT | CASGQEPGQGYQPQHF
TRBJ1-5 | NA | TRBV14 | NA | TGTGCCAGCAGATTGCAGGGCCACAATCAGCCCCAGCATTTT | CASRLQGHNQPQHF
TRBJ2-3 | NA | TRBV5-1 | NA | TGCGCCAGCAGCCCAGGGACGGAGGGAAATACGCAGTATTTT | CASSPGTEGNTQYF
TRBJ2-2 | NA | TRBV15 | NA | TGTGCCACCAGCACCGACAGGAACACCGGGGAGCTGTTTTTT | CATSTDRNTGELFF
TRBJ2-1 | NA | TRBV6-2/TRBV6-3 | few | TGTGCCAGCAGTTACTCGCCCACTGGGGTCTTGATCGGGCAGTTCTTC | CASSYSPTGVLIGQFF
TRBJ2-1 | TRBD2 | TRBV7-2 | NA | TGTGCCAGCACCTTACTTGGACTAGCGGCAAATGAGCAGTTCTTC | CASTLLGLAANEQFF
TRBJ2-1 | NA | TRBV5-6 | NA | TGTGCCAGCAGCGATACCAAGGGGGGGCGGGAGAACAATGAGCAGTTCTTC | CASSDTKGGRENNEQFF
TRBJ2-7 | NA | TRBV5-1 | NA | TGCGCCAGCAGCTTGGACGTGGGTAGGTTATACGAGCAGTACTTC | CASSLDVGRLYEQYF
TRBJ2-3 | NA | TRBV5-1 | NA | TGCGCCAGCAGCCCCCAGCCGGGACTTAGCACAGATACGCAGTATTTT | CASSPQPGLSTDTQYF
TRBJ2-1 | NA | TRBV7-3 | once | TGTGCCAGCAGCTCCGCCAGCAATGAGCAGTTCTTC | CASSSASNEQFF
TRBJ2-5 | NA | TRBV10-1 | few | TGCGCCAGCAGTGAGTCGAACGGGGGATGGACCCAGTACTTC | CASSESNGGWTQYF
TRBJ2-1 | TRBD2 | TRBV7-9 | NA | TGTGCCAGCAGCTTAGACGGCGGGGGGTCACATGAGCAGTTCTTC | CASSLDGGGSHEQFF
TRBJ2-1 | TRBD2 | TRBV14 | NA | TGTGCCAGCAGCCAAGTTCTAGCGGGGGGGCGTTTTCCAAATGAGCAGTTCTTC | CASSQVLAGGRFPNEQFF
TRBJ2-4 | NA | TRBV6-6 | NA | TGTGCCAGCAGTTACACTGGAATTGAAAACATTCAGTACTTC | CASSYTGIENIQYF
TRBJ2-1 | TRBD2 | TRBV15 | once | TGTGCCACCAGCAGAGATCGGTATAGCGGGGTATACAATGAGCAGTTCTTC | CATSRDRYSGVYNEQFF
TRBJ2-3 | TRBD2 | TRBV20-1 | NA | TGCAGTGCCGATAGCGGGAGTAGTACAGATACGCAGTATTTT | CSADSGSSTDTQYF
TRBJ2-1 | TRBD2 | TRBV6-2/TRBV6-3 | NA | TGTGCCAGCAGTTACGGGCGGGGGACTAGCGGGCACATTGAGCAGTTCTTC | CASSYGRGTSGHIEQFF